The clone carrying this T cell receptor beta chain was seen more than once but under ten times. The antigen is undetermined. This entry belongs to a study of cytomegalovirus exposure and HLA in healthy donors. At the level of the study: Assignment to the Caucasian-associated ancestry cluster applied to around four fifths of the approximately 420 genotyped donors.

PCR involved 60 Vbeta and 13 Jbeta primers. Sequencing used immunoSEQ multiplex PCR; TCRdb keeps in-frame clones, though not all of them. The sample consists of about 94,000 clones, around 70% of them appearing once. Study results and caveats: Later analysis associated a missense DCLRE1C variant with TCR beta V- and J-gene trimming. A later analysis, which compared TCR beta chains of equal frequency, found the HLA-associated ones more clonally expanded. In an earlier analysis, about 90% or about 30%: the productive usage of most TCR beta V segments.

The length of the CDR3 is 14 residues. V shed 1 base and J shed 9 bases, with 12 bases lying between them. CDR1 SNHLY and CDR2 FYNNEI come from the germline V gene. The sequence was collected from a man aged 25-45 years in good health and CMV-seropositive. The sequenced sample consisted of PBMCs. The rearrangement uses TRBV2 and TRBJ1-4; D is ambiguous. The DNA of the CDR3 is TGTGCCAGCAGTGAAGGGCAGGAGGTCCAAAAACTGTTTTTT. It translates to CASSEGQEVQKLFF. Full variable domain (missing parts from reference TRBV2 and TRBJ1-4): EPEVTQTPSHQVTQMGQEVILRCVPISNHLYFYWYRQILGQKVEFLVSFYNNEISEKSEIFDDQFSVERPDGSNFTLKIRSTKLEDSAMYFCASSEGQEVQKLFFGSGTQLSVL.